The 21 T cell receptor beta chains reported below all come from one sample, sequenced in a study of blood T cell repertoires in COVID-19. The repertoire was sequenced with immunoSEQ multiplex PCR; TCRdb's copy has only in-frame clones and lacks some. The repertoire holds 150,000 to 200,000 clones, with under 80% as singletons. Material: peripheral blood. The receptor source for this set is a man between 45 and 60 years old who had recovered from COVID-19.

V usage is TRBV18 and J usage is TRBJ1-2; 12 nucleotides line up with TRBD1. From germline, CDR1 is KGHSH and CDR2 LQKENI. The V gene end was trimmed by 6 bases and the J gene end by 7 bases; junction bases not matched to a gene: 6. The CDR3 spans 14 residues. CDR3 sequence: CASSRDRGQSGYTF. The CDR3 DNA reads TGTGCCAGCTCGCGGGACAGGGGGCAGAGTGGCTACACCTTC.

This chain uses TRBV30 with TRBJ2-7, with 9 bases that match TRBD1. Germline CDR1 GTSNPN, CDR2 SVGIG (reference sequence). The CDR3 spans 13 residues. Trimming at V came to 7 bases and at J to 7 bases, leaving 11 bases not matched to a gene. CDR3 sequence: CASSGTGYSEQYF. The CDR3 nucleotides are TGTGCCTCCTCCGGGACAGGGTACTCAGAGCAGTACTTC. Supplemented by reference TRBV30 and TRBJ2-7, the full variable domain reads SQTIHQWPATLVQPVGSPLSLECTVEGTSNPNLYWYRQAAGRGLQLLFYSVGIGQISSEVPQNLSASRPQDRQFILSSKKLLLSDSGFYLCASSGTGYSEQYFGPGTRLTVT.

DNA of the CDR3: TGTGCCAGCAGTAACGACAGGCCAACGCAGTATTTT. Translating gives CASSNDRPTQYF. The chain uses TRBV2 and TRBJ2-3; perhaps TRBD1 as D (6 bases). V gave up 5 bases and J gave up 9 bases, with 12 bases separating them. The CDR3 contains 12 residues. In germline, CDR1 is SNHLY, CDR2 FYNNEI.

This clone occurred a few times. The chain combines TRBV19 with TRBJ2-7, with D unresolved. The CDR3 contains 13 residues. Trimming left V 5 bases short and J 0 bases short, with 8 bases between. CDR1 and CDR2 from the germline V gene are LNHDA and SQIVND (reference sequence). The CDR3 DNA sequence: TGTGCCAGTAGTGGTGGAGTCTCCTACGAGCAGTACTTC. Translating it yields CASSGGVSYEQYF.

The rearrangement joins TRBV14 to TRBJ2-5, with 11 bases matching TRBD1. The germline V gene encodes CDR1 SGHDN and CDR2 FVKESK. This CDR3 contains 19 residues. The junction had 13 bases not matched to a gene; V was cut back by 4 bases and J by 0 bases. In nucleotides, the CDR3 is TGTGCCAGCAGCCCCACCCGTGGGACAGGGGGTGAAAACCAAGAGACCCAGTACTTC. Translated: CASSPTRGTGGENQETQYF. Full variable domain (rest looked up from reference TRBV14 and TRBJ2-5): EAGVTQFPSHSVIEKGQTVTLRCDPISGHDNLYWYRRVMGKEIKFLLHFVKESKQDESGMPNNRFLAERTGGTYSTLKVQPAELEDSGVYFCASSPTRGTGGENQETQYFGPGTRLLVL.

V gene TRBV3-1 (or the pseudogene TRBV3-2) combines with J gene TRBJ1-2, with 8 nucleotides matching TRBD1. Germline lookup yields CDR1 LGHDT and CDR2 YNNKEL (reference sequence). The V segment lost 3 bases and the J segment 7 bases; nucleotides outside the gene matches: 4. The CDR3 has 13 amino acids. The DNA of the CDR3 is TGTGCCAGCAGCCACATGGACAGGGTTGGCTACACCTTC. Protein product: CASSHMDRVGYTF.

As to this clone: Other DNA variants within this sample encode the same CDR3. The chain employs TRBV29-1 and TRBJ2-2; D is unresolved. V lost 6 bases to trimming and J lost 1 base, with 6 bases between them. The CDR3 loop spans 12 amino acids. Looked up from germline, CDR1 is SQVTM and CDR2 is ANQGSEA. The DNA of the CDR3 is TGCAGCGTCAGAAAGAACACCGGGGAGCTGTTTTTT. Translation gives CSVRKNTGELFF.

Only one count was recorded for this clone. This chain uses TRBV10-2 with TRBJ2-2; TRBD2 is a possible D gene (5 bases). V was clipped by 2 bases and J by 2 bases, with 6 bases between them. The germline V gene has CDR1 WSHSY and CDR2 SAAADI. This CDR3 has 14 amino acids. CDR3 nucleotides: TGCGCCAGCAGTGAGAGCGGAAACACCGGGGAGCTGTTTTTT. Its translation: CASSESGNTGELFF.

The chain recombines TRBV9 with TRBJ1-3; 8 bases fit TRBD1. The CDR3 has 17 amino acids. The J segment lost 0 bases and the V segment lost 0 bases, leaving 5 bases of the junction unmatched. CDR1 and CDR2 from the germline V gene are SGDLS and YYNGEE. The CDR3 region is CASSVAGQGSSGNTIYF. The CDR3 DNA reads as TGTGCCAGCAGCGTAGCCGGACAGGGAAGCTCTGGAAACACCATATATTTT.

The J gene is TRBJ1-1, the V gene TRBV6-5; 7 bases match TRBD1. V shed 5 bases and J 7 bases; nucleotides not matched to a gene: 7. The germline V gene has CDR1 MNHEY and CDR2 SVGAGI. This CDR3 region has 13 residues. CDR3 DNA sequence: TGTGCCAGCAGTAGACCCCGGGACAGTGAAGCTTTCTTT. Protein product: CASSRPRDSEAFF.

J is TRBJ1-5 and V is TRBV9, with 7 bases matching TRBD1. After removal of 3 bases from V and 6 bases from J, the junction contained 3 bases not matched to a gene. CDR3 size: 13 residues. CDR1 is SGDLS and CDR2 is YYNGEE in the germline V gene. CDR3 protein: CASSGQGGQPQHF. CDR3 bases: TGTGCCAGCAGCGGACAGGGTGGTCAGCCCCAGCATTTT.

Turning to this clone: A much larger clone sits a single nucleotide away, making a read error possible. The rearrangement uses TRBV11-1 and TRBJ2-1; 8 nucleotides agree with TRBD2. The CDR3 contains 13 residues. The germline V gene has CDR1 SGHAT and CDR2 FQDESV (reference sequence). V dropped 3 bases and J dropped 7; count of bases not matched to a gene: 2. This CDR3 reads CASSFGRGNEQFF. The DNA of the CDR3 is TGTGCCAGCAGCTTCGGGAGGGGAAATGAGCAGTTCTTC.

The J gene is TRBJ2-3, the V gene TRBV18; a weak D match, TRBD1 (5 bases). CDR3 length equals 13 residues. Germline values: CDR1 KGHSH, CDR2 LQKENI. V was shortened by 2 bases and J by 4 bases, with 7 bases between the two germline ends. The CDR3 DNA sequence: TGTGCCAGCTCACCAGGGGCGGCAGATACGCAGTATTTT. Its translation is CASSPGAADTQYF.

The rearrangement joins TRBV18 to TRBJ1-2, with 12 bases aligning to TRBD1. The V gene end was trimmed by 5 bases and the J gene end by 3 bases; junction bases not matched to a gene: 10. The germline gives CDR1 KGHSH, CDR2 LQKENI. This CDR3 region has 17 residues. CDR3 DNA sequence: TGTGCCAGCTCAACTCCGGGACAGGGGGCAGTGCACTATGGCTACACCTTC. Translating it yields CASSTPGQGAVHYGYTF.

The chain carries TRBV10-3 and TRBJ2-1; D may be TRBD2 (5 bases). Germline V CDR1 and CDR2: ENHRY, SYGVKD. This CDR3 contains 17 residues. V was clipped by 2 bases and J by 0 bases, with 14 bases between them. The CDR3 region is CAISEIATWDSYNEQFF. The CDR3 bases are TGTGCCATCAGTGAGATAGCGACTTGGGACTCCTACAATGAGCAGTTCTTC.

The rearrangement links TRBV3-1 (or the pseudogene TRBV3-2) to TRBJ1-3, with a weak D call TRBD1 (6 bases). Trimming cost V 0 bases and J 3 bases, with 9 bases left between them. The CDR3 length is 15 residues. CDR1 is LGHDT and CDR2 is YNNKEL in the germline V gene (reference sequence). The CDR3 loop is CASSQEIRGGNTIYF. CDR3 sequence (DNA): TGTGCCAGCAGCCAAGAAATCAGGGGTGGAAACACCATATATTTT.

This chain joins TRBV11-2 and TRBJ2-3, with 11 bases identical to TRBD2. With 5 bases clipped from V and 4 bases from J, the junction kept 5 bases outside the gene matches. The CDR3 runs to 15 residues. Germline V lookup: CDR1 SGHAT, CDR2 FQNNGV. The CDR3 nucleotides are TGTGCCAGCAGCCTTAGCGGGAGGGCGGCAGATACGCAGTATTTT. Translated, it gives CASSLSGRAADTQYF.

This clone has a single count. The chain is built from TRBV28 and TRBJ1-6; no reliable D call. The CDR3 has 14 residues. Trimming took off 2 bases at V and 9 bases at J, with 11 bases between the two ends. Germline V gene lookup returns CDR1 MDHEN and CDR2 SYDVKM. CDR3 DNA sequence: TGTGCCAGCAGTTTAAATGTCGTCAGTTCACCCCTCCACTTT. It translates to CASSLNVVSSPLHF.

The chain recombines TRBV11-2 with TRBJ2-5; 7 bases align to TRBD1. Per the germline V gene, CDR1 is SGHAT and CDR2 is FQNNGV. The CDR3 is made up of 15 amino acids. V gave up 4 bases and J gave up 1 base; unmatched junction bases: 6. CDR3 protein: CASSWGQTGQETQYF. CDR3 nucleotide sequence: TGTGCCAGCAGCTGGGGACAGACCGGCCAAGAGACCCAGTACTTC. The complete variable domain, with remaining parts taken from reference TRBV11-2 and TRBJ2-5, reads EAGVAQSPRYKIIEKRQSVAFWCNPISGHATLYWYQQILGQGPKLLIQFQNNGVVDDSQLPKDRFSAERLKGVDSTLKIQPAKLEDSAVYLCASSWGQTGQETQYFGPGTRLLVL.

The V gene is TRBV5-4, the J gene TRBJ2-7; D might be TRBD1 (6 bases). Looked up from germline, CDR1 is SGHNT and CDR2 is YYREEE (reference sequence). The CDR3 totals 14 residues. Trimming took off 1 base at V and 4 bases at J, with 12 bases between the two ends. This CDR3 is CASSLTGSSYEQYF. DNA of the CDR3: TGTGCCAGCAGCTTGACAGGGTCATCTTACGAGCAGTACTTC.

This rearrangement joins TRBV11-1 to TRBJ2-5; D perhaps matches TRBD2 (6 bases). The V end lost 6 bases, the J end lost 5 bases, and 16 bases lay between the germline ends. This CDR3 is 14 amino acids long. Germline CDR1 SGHAT, CDR2 FQDESV (reference sequence). The CDR3 spells CASSTWAGRETQYF. As DNA, the CDR3 is TGTGCCAGCAGTACCTGGGCAGGGAGGGAGACCCAGTACTTC.